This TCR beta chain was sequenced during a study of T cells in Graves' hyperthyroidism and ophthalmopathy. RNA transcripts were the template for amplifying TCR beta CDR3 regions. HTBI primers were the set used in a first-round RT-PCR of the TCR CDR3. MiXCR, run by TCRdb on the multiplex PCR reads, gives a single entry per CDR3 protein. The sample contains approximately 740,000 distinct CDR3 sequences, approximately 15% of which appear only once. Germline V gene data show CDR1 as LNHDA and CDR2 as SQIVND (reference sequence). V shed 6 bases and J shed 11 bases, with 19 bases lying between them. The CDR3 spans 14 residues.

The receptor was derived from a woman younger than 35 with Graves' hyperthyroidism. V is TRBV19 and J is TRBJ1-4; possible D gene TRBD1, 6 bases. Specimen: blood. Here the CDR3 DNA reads TGTGCCAGTAGGAGAGGCGGAGGCCAGGGGAAACTGTTTTTT. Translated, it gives CASRRGGGQGKLFF.